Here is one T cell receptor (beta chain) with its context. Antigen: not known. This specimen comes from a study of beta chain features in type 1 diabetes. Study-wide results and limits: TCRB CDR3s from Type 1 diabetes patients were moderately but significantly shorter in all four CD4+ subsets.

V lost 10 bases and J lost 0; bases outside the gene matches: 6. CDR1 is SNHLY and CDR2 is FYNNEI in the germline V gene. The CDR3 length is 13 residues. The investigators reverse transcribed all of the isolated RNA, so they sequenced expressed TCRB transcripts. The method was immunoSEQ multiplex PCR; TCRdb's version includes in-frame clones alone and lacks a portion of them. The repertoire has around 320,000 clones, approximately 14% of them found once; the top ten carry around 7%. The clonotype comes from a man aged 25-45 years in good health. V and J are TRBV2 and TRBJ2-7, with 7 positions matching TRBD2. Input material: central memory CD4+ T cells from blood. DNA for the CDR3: TGTGCCATCGCGGGAGAACCCTCCTACGAGCAGTACGTC. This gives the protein CAIAGEPSYEQYV.